Below, 15 T cell receptor beta chains from the same sample are listed, as sequenced in a study of blood T cell repertoires in COVID-19. Clones were read by immunoSEQ multiplex PCR, and TCRdb kept only the in-frame ones, dropping some. The sample lists about 150,000 clones, 91% occurring once. Sequencing input: peripheral blood. The receptors stem from a man aged 45 to 65 with acute or convalescent COVID-19.

The rearrangement uses TRBV29-1 and TRBJ2-3; 9 nucleotides agree with TRBD1. J was trimmed by 4 bases and V by 6 bases; bases with no gene match: 5. There are 13 residues in the CDR3. Germline-derived CDR1 and CDR2 are SQVTM and ANQGSEA. Written as DNA, the CDR3 is TGCAGCGTCATACAGGGGGCGGCAGATACGCAGTATTTT. Amino acids: CSVIQGAADTQYF.

V and J are TRBV6-5 and TRBJ2-1; 8 nucleotides align to TRBD2. Looked up from germline, CDR1 is MNHEY and CDR2 is SVGAGI. V trimming: 6 bases; J trimming: 10 bases; junction bases outside the gene matches: 14. This CDR3 is built from 15 residues. CDR3 region: CASRGVGAGAVEQFF. The CDR3 DNA sequence: TGTGCCAGCAGGGGGGTGGGAGCGGGAGCTGTAGAGCAGTTCTTC.

The gene calls are TRBV6-5 and TRBJ1-1, with D perhaps matching TRBD1 (6 bases). Per germline, CDR1 MNHEY and CDR2 SVGAGI. CDR3 size: 12 residues. V lost 5 bases, J lost 8 bases, and 12 bases lay in between. As DNA, the CDR3 is TGTGCCAGCAGTCCTCGTCAGGGGGAAGCTTTCTTT. Translation: CASSPRQGEAFF.

This chain links TRBV10-3 with TRBJ2-4, with 13 bases fitting TRBD2. This CDR3 contains 18 residues. Germline values: CDR1 ENHRY, CDR2 SYGVKD. Unmatched junction bases numbered 7, after V lost 3 bases and J lost 2 bases. This CDR3 reads CAISDGLAGVRTKNIQYF. CDR3 in DNA: TGTGCCATCAGTGATGGACTAGCGGGGGTTAGGACCAAAAACATTCAGTACTTC.

V and J are TRBV27 and TRBJ1-6, with D maybe TRBD1 (5 bases). The germline V gene has CDR1 MNHEY and CDR2 SMNVEV (reference sequence). The V and J ends lost 3 bases and 8 bases respectively, with 8 bases between them. This CDR3 spans 13 amino acids. The CDR3: CASSFREHSPLHF. The CDR3, as DNA: TGTGCCAGCAGTTTCAGGGAACATTCACCCCTCCACTTT.

The CDR3 sequence: CSARAGYEQYF. CDR3 DNA sequence: TGCAGTGCGCGAGCGGGCTACGAGCAGTACTTC. The chain carries TRBV20-1 and TRBJ2-7; possible D gene TRBD2, 6 bases. Germline-derived CDR1 and CDR2 are DFQATT and SNEGSKA (reference sequence). Trimming shortened V by 6 bases and J by 3 bases, and 9 bases separated the two germline ends. This CDR3 is built from 11 residues.

V and J are TRBV18 and TRBJ2-2; the D gene is possibly TRBD1 (6 bases). This CDR3 region has 16 residues. Germline loops: CDR1 KGHSH, CDR2 LQKENI. The V and J ends lost 6 bases and 3 bases respectively, with 17 bases between them. CDR3 bases: TGTGCCAGCTCGCCCAGGGGCCCTCTGGACACCGGGGAGCTGTTTTTT. This codes for CASSPRGPLDTGELFF.

V gene TRBV7-9 combines with J gene TRBJ2-3; TRBD2 matches 7 bases. V lost 5 bases to trimming and J lost 0 bases; unmatched junction nucleotides: 2. The CDR3 has 14 amino acids. Germline CDR1 is SEHNR and CDR2 is FQNEAQ (reference sequence). In DNA form, the CDR3 reads TGTGCCAGCAGCCCTAGCGGTAGCACAGATACGCAGTATTTT. Protein: CASSPSGSTDTQYF.

The J gene is TRBJ1-1, the V gene TRBV24-1, with a tentative D call TRBD1 (6 bases). Germline lookup yields CDR1 KGHDR and CDR2 SFDVKD. The CDR3 contains 13 residues. V was shortened by 7 bases and J by 1 base, with 9 bases between the two germline ends. CDR3 sequence reads: CATSTGQNTEAFF. The DNA of the CDR3 is TGTGCCACCAGCACAGGGCAGAACACTGAAGCTTTCTTT.

The chain carries TRBV28 and TRBJ2-1; tentatively, D is TRBD1 (5 bases). This CDR3 is built from 15 residues. CDR1 and CDR2 from the germline V gene are MDHEN and SYDVKM. The V and J ends lost 4 bases and 6 bases respectively, with 16 bases between them. As DNA, the CDR3 is TGTGCCAGCAGTTCCGGACAAACGACCCCCAATGAGCAGTTCTTC. Translating gives CASSSGQTTPNEQFF.

V usage is TRBV3-1 (or the pseudogene TRBV3-2) and J usage is TRBJ1-2; the match to TRBD1 covers 9 bases. Germline V gene data show CDR1 as LGHDT and CDR2 as YNNKEL (reference sequence). The CDR3 consists of 16 residues. V dropped 0 bases and J dropped 8; count of bases not matched to a gene: 10. In nucleotides, the CDR3 is TGTGCCAGCAGCCAAGAGGGACAGGGCCACCTTGGGGGCTACACCTTC. This codes for CASSQEGQGHLGGYTF.

The chain carries TRBV28 and TRBJ1-2; D is possibly TRBD1 (6 bases). V lost 5 bases and J lost 5, with 9 bases in between. Germline V lookup: CDR1 MDHEN, CDR2 SYDVKM. CDR3 length: 12 residues. In nucleotides, the CDR3 is TGTGCCAGCAGTGGGGGACAATATGGCTACACCTTC. Its protein product is CASSGGQYGYTF.

This clone was seen only once. The V gene is TRBV7-2, the J gene TRBJ2-1, with D possibly TRBD2 on 6 matching bases. Looked up from germline, CDR1 is SGHTA and CDR2 is FQGNSA. The CDR3 is 15 amino acids. V was clipped by 2 bases and J by 0 bases, with 8 bases between them. CDR3 in amino acids: CASSLMGGSYNEQFF. The CDR3 bases are TGTGCCAGCAGCTTAATGGGGGGCTCCTACAATGAGCAGTTCTTC. Full variable domain (remainder filled in from reference TRBV7-2 and TRBJ2-1): GAGVSQSPSNKVTEKGKDVELRCDPISGHTALYWYRQSLGQGLEFLIYFQGNSAPDKSGLPSDRFSAERTGGSVSTLTIQRTQQEDSAVYLCASSLMGGSYNEQFFGPGTRLTVL.

The V and J genes are TRBV6-5 and TRBJ2-7, with a possible D match to TRBD2 (5 bases). The CDR3 has 15 residues. Germline V gene data show CDR1 as MNHEY and CDR2 as SVGAGI. V was pared by 0 bases and J by 2 bases, with 11 bases between. DNA for the CDR3: TGTGCCAGCAGTTACTCGAGGTGGGAGACCTACGAGCAGTACTTC. It yields the protein CASSYSRWETYEQYF.

The table lists this clone with a few counts. The CDR3: CASSQLSGVTDTQYF. DNA for the CDR3: TGCGCCAGCAGCCAACTTAGCGGGGTGACAGATACGCAGTATTTT. The gene calls are TRBV4-3 and TRBJ2-3, with 8 bases identical to TRBD2. Germline lookup yields CDR1 LGHNA and CDR2 YSLEER. V shed 2 bases and J 3 bases; nucleotides not matched to a gene: 4. This CDR3 has 15 residues.